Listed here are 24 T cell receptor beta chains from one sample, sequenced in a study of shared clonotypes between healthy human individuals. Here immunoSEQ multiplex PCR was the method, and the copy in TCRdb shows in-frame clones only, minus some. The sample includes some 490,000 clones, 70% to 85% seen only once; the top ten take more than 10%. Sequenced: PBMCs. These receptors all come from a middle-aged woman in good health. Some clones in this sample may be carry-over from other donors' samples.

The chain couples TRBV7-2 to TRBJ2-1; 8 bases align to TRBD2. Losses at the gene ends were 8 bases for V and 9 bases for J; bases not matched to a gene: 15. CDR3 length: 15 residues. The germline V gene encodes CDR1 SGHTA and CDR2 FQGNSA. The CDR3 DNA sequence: TGTGCCAGCCGAACGAGCGGGGGACTACATGGTGAGCAGTTCTTC. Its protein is CASRTSGGLHGEQFF.

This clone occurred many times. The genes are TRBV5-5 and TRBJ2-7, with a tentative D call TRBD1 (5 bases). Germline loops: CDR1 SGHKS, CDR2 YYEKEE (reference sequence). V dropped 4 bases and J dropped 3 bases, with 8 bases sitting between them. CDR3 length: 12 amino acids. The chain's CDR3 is CASSRQFYEQYF. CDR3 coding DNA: TGTGCCAGCAGCCGACAGTTCTACGAGCAGTACTTC. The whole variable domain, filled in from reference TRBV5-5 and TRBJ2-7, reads DAGVTQSPTHLIKTRGQQVTLRCSPISGHKSVSWYQQVLGQGPQFIFQYYEKEERGRGNFPDRFSARQFPNYSSELNVNALLLGDSALYLCASSRQFYEQYFGPGTRLTVT.

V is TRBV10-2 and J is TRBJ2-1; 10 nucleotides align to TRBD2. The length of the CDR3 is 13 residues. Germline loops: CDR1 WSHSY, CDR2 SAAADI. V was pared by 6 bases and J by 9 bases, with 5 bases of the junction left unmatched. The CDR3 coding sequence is TGCGCCAGCAGGACTAGCGGGTCGGGTGAGCAGTTCTTC. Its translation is CASRTSGSGEQFF.

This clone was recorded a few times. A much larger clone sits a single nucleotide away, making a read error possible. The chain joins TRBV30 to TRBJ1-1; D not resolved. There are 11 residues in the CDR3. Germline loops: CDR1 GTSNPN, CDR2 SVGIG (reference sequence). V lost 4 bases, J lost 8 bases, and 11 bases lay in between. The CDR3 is CAWISVREAFF. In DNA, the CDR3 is TGTGCCTGGATTAGTGTAAGGGAAGCTTTCTTT.

CDR3 sequence reads: CASSFAAGRGNEQYF. Written as DNA, the CDR3 is TGTGCCAGCAGCTTCGCTGCGGGGAGAGGGAACGAGCAGTACTTC. The V gene is TRBV11-2, the J gene TRBJ2-7; D is perhaps TRBD2 (6 bases). V lost 3 bases to trimming and J lost 5 bases, with 17 bases between them. The germline V gene has CDR1 SGHAT and CDR2 FQNNGV. This CDR3 has 15 amino acids.

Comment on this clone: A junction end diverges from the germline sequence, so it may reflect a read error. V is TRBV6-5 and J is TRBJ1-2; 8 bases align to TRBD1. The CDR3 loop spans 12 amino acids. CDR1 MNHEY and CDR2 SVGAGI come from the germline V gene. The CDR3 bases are TGTGCCAGCAGTAACCCGGGACAGGTCGACCTCTTC. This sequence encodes CASSNPGQVDLF.

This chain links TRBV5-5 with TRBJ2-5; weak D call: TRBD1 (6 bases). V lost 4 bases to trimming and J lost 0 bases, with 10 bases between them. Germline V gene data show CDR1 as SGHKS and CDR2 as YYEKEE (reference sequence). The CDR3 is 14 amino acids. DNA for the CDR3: TGTGCCAGCAGCAGGGGACATAACCAAGAGACCCAGTACTTC. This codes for CASSRGHNQETQYF.

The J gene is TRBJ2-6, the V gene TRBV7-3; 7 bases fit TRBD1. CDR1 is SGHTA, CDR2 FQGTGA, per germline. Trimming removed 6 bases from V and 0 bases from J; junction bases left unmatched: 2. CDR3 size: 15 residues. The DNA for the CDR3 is TGTGCCAGCAGGGCAGGGGGCTCTGGGGCCAACGTCCTGACTTTC. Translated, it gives CASRAGGSGANVLTF.

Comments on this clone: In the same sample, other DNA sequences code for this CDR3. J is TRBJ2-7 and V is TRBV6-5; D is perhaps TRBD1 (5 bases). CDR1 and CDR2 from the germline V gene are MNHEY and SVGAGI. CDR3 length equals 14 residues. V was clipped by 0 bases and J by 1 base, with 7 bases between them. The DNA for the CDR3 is TGTGCCAGCAGTTACTCGCCAGGGTCCTACGAGCAGTACTTC. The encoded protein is CASSYSPGSYEQYF.

The CDR3 reads CASRSGQNYGYTF. The DNA of the CDR3 is TGTGCCAGCAGATCTGGACAGAACTATGGCTACACCTTC. The V call is TRBV5-4, the J call TRBJ1-2; D possibly corresponds to TRBD1 (6 bases). This CDR3 comprises 13 residues. V was pared by 5 bases and J by 2 bases, with 10 bases between. The germline V gene encodes CDR1 SGHNT and CDR2 YYREEE (reference sequence).

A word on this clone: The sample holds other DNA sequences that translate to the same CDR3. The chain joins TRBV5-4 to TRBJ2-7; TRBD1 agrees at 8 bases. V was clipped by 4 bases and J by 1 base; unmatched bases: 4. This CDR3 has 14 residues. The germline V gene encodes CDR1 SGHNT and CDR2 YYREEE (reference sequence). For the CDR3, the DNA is TGTGCCAGCAGCCTCGGACAGGGATCCTACGAGCAGTACTTC. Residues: CASSLGQGSYEQYF.

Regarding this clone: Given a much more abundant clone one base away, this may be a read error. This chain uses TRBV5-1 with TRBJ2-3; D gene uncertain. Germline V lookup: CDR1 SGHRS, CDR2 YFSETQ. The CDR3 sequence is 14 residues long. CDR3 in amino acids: CASSLDLSIDTQYF. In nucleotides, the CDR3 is TGCGCCAGCAGCCTTGACCTAAGCATAGATACGCAGTATTTT.

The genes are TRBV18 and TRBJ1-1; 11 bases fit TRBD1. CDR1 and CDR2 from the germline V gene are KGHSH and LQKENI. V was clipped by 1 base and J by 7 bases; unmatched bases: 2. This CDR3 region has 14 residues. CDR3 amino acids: CASSPLGTGGEAFF. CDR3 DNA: TGTGCCAGCTCACCACTCGGGACAGGGGGTGAAGCTTTCTTT.

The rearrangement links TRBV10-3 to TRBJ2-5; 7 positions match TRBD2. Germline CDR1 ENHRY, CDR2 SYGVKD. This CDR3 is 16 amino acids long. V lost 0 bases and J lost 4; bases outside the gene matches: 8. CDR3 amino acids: CAISESTAGEGETQYF. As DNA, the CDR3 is TGTGCCATCAGTGAGTCGACGGCGGGAGAGGGAGAGACCCAGTACTTC.

CDR3 amino acids: CASRLAGGPGGANVLTF. The CDR3 DNA sequence: TGTGCCAGCAGACTAGCGGGAGGGCCGGGAGGGGCCAACGTCCTGACTTTC. V gene TRBV7-3 combines with J gene TRBJ2-6; 13 nucleotides match TRBD2. Losses at the gene ends were 6 bases for V and 4 bases for J; bases not matched to a gene: 6. Germline V CDR1 and CDR2: SGHTA, FQGTGA. The CDR3 sequence is 17 residues long.

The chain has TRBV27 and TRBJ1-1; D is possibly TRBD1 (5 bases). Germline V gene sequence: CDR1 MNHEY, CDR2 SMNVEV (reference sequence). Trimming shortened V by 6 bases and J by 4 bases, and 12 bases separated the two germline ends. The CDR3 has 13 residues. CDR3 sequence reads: CASRMGRGTEAFF. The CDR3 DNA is TGTGCCAGCAGGATGGGGCGGGGCACTGAAGCTTTCTTT.

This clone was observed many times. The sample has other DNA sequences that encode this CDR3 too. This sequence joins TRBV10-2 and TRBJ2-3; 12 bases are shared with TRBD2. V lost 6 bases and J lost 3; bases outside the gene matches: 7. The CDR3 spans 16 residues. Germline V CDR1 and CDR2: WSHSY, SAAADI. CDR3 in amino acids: CASSDSGLAGTDTQYF. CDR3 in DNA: TGCGCCAGCAGCGACAGTGGACTAGCGGGGACAGATACGCAGTATTTT.

The CDR3 DNA sequence: TGTGCCAGCAGCTCCTTGGTACGGGGCATTCAGAGTGAGCAGTTCTTC. The encoded protein is CASSSLVRGIQSEQFF. This sequence joins TRBV7-3 and TRBJ2-1; possibly TRBD1 or TRBD2 for D (5 bases each). V was clipped by 4 bases and J by 9 bases, with 22 bases between them. CDR3 length equals 16 residues. CDR1 is SGHTA and CDR2 is FQGTGA in the germline V gene. Complete variable domain (other parts from reference TRBV7-3 and TRBJ2-1): GAGVSQTPSNKVTEKGKYVELRCDPISGHTALYWYRQSLGQGPEFLIYFQGTGAADDSGLPNDRFFAVRPEGSVSTLKIQRTERGDSAVYLCASSSLVRGIQSEQFFGPGTRLTVL.

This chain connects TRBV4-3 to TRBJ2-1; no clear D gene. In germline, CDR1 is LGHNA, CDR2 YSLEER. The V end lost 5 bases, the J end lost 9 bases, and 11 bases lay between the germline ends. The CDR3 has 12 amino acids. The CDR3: CASSSIAGEQFF. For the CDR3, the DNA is TGCGCCAGCAGCTCGATTGCCGGTGAGCAGTTCTTC.

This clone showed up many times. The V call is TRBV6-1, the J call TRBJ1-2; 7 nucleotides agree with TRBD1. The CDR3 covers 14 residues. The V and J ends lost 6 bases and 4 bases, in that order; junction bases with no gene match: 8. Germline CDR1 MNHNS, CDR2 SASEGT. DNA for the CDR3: TGTGCCAGCAGCGCCGGGACAGTCCTCTATGGCTACACCTTC. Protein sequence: CASSAGTVLYGYTF.

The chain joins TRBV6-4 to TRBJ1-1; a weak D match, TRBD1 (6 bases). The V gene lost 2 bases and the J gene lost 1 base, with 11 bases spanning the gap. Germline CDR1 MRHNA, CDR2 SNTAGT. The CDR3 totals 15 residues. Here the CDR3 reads CASSDRGSKNTEAFF. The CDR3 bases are TGTGCCAGCAGTGACAGGGGGTCCAAGAACACTGAAGCTTTCTTT.

In DNA form, the CDR3 reads TGTGCCAGCAGCCAAGATCGAAGGGGCCATGGAAAACTGTTTTTT. It encodes CASSQDRRGHGKLFF. This chain connects TRBV4-2 to TRBJ1-4; the D gene is possibly TRBD1 (5 bases). The CDR3 runs to 15 residues. Per germline, CDR1 LGHNA and CDR2 YNFKEQ. V was clipped by 0 bases and J by 10 bases, with 15 bases between them.

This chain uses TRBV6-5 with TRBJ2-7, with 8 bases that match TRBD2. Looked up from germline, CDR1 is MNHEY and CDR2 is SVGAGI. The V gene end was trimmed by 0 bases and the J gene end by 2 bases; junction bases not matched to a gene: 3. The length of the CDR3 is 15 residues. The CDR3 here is CASSYSPAGAYEQYF. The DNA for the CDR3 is TGTGCCAGCAGTTACTCACCAGCGGGGGCCTACGAGCAGTACTTC.

The CDR3 reads CASSSGLAVSSYNEQFF. CDR3 coding DNA: TGCGCCAGCAGCTCGGGACTAGCGGTGAGCTCCTACAATGAGCAGTTCTTC. The chain links TRBV5-1 to TRBJ2-1; 11 positions agree with TRBD2. This CDR3 is built from 17 residues. The trim removed 3 bases at V and 0 bases at J, leaving 5 bases unmatched. Germline CDR1 and CDR2: SGHRS and YFSETQ.